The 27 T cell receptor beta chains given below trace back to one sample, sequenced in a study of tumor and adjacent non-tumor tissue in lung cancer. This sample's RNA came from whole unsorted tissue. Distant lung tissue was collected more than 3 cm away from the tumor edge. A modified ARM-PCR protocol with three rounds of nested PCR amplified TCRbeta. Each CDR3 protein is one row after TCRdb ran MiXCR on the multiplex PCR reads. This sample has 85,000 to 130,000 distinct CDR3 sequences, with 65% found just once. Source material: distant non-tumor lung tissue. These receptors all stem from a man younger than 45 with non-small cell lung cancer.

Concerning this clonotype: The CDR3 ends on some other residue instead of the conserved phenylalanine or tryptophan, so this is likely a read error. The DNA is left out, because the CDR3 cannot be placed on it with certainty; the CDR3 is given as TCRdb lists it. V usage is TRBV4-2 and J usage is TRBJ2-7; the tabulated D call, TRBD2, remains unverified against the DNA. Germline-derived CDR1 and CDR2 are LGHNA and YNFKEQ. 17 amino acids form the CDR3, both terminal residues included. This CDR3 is CASSLLTSGYRSYELYL.

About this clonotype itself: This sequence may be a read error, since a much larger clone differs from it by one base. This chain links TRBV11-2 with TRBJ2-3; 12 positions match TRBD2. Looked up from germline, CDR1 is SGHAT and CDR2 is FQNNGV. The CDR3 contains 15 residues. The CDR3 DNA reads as TGTGCCAGCAGCGCTAGCGGGAGGGCCATAGATACGCGGTATTTT. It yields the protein CASSASGRAIDTRYF.

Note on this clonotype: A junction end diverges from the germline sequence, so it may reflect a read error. The CDR3 loop is CSTRLGNSNQPQHF. CDR3 sequence (DNA): TGCAGTACTAGACTCGGGAATAGCAATCAGCCCCAGCATTTT. The J gene is TRBJ1-5, the V gene TRBV20-1; D not resolved. The CDR3 is 14 residues long. Germline V lookup: CDR1 DFQATT, CDR2 SNEGSKA (reference sequence).

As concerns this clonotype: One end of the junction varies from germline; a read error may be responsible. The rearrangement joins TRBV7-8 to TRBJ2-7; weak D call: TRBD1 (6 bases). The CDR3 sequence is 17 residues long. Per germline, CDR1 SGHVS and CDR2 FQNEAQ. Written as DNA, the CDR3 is TGTGCCAGCAACTTAGCAACAGGGTCCCAACTGAATTACGAGCAGTACTTC. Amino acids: CASNLATGSQLNYEQYF.

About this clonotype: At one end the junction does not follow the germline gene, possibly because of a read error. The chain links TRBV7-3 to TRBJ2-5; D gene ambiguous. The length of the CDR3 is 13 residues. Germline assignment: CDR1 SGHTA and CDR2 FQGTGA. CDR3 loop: CVSSLYFQEIQYF. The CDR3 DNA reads TGTGTCAGCAGCTTATACTTCCAAGAGATCCAGTACTTC.

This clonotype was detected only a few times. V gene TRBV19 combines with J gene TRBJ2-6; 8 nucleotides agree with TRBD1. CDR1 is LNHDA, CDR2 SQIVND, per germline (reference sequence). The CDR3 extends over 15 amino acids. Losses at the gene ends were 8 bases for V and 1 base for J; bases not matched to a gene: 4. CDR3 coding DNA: TGTGCCAGTCCTAGACAGGGGTCTGGGGCCAACGTCCTGACTTTC. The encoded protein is CASPRQGSGANVLTF.

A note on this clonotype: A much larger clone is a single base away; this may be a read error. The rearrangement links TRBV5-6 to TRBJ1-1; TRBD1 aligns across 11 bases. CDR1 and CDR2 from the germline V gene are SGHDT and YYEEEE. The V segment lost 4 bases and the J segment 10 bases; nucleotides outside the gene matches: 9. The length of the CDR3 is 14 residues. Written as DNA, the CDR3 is TGTGCCAGCAGCGGACGGGACAGGGGGAATGGAGCTTTCTTT. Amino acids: CASSGRDRGNGAFF.

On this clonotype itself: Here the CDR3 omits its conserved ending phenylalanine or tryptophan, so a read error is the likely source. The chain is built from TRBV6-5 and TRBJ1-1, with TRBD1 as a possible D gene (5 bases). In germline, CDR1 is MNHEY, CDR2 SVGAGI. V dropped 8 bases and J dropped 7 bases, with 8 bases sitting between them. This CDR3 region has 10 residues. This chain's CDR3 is CASRQIEAFL. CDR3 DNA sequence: TGTGCCAGCCGACAGATTGAAGCTTTCTTA.

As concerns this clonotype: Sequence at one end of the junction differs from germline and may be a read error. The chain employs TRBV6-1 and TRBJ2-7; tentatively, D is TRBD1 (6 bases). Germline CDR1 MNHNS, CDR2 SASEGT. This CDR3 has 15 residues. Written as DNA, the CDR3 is TGTGCCAACAGCCGAGATGACAGGACCCCCTACGATCAGTACTTC. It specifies CANSRDDRTPYDQYF.

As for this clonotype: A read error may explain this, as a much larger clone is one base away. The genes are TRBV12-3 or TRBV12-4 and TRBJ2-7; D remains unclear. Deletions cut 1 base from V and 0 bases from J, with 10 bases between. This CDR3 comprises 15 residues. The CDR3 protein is CASSLVTESSYEQYF. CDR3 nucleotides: TGTGCCAGCAGTTTAGTTACGGAAAGCTCCTACGAGCAGTACTTC.

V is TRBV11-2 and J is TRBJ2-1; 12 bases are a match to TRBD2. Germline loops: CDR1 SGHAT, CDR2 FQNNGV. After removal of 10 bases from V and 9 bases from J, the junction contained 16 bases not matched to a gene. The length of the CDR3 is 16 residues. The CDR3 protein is CANRQGLAGGHSEQFF. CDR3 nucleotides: TGTGCCAACAGGCAGGGGCTAGCGGGAGGGCACAGTGAGCAGTTCTTC.

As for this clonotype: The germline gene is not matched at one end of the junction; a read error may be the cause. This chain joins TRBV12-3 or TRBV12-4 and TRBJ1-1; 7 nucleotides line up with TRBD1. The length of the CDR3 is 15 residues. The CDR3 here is CTSSPRQGKNIEAFF. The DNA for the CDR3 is TGTACCAGCAGTCCCCGACAGGGAAAGAACATTGAAGCTTTCTTT.

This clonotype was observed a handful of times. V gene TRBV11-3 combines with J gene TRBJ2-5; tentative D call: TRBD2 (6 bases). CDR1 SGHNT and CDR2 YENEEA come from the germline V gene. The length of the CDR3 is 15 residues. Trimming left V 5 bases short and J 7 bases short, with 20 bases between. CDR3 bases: TGTGCCAGCAGCCTGGAGGGAAGATGGTGGATGACCCAGTACTTC. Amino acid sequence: CASSLEGRWWMTQYF.

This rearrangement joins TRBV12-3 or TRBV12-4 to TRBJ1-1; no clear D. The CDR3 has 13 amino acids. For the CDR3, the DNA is TGTACCTGCATCGACACAGCGAACACTGAAGCTTTCTTT. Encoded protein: CTCIDTANTEAFF.

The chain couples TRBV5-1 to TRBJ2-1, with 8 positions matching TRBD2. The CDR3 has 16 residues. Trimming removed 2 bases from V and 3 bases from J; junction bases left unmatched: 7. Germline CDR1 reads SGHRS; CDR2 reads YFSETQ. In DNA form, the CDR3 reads TGCGCCAGCAGCTTTCGGACGGGAGGGAACTACAATGAGCAGTTCTTC. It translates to CASSFRTGGNYNEQFF.

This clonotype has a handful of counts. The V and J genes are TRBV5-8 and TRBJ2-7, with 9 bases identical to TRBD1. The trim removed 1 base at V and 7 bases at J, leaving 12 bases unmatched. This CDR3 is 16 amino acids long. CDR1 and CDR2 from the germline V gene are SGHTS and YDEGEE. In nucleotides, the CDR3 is TGTGCCAGCAGCTTGCACACGGGACAGGGAGTTCAGGAGCAGTACTTC. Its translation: CASSLHTGQGVQEQYF.

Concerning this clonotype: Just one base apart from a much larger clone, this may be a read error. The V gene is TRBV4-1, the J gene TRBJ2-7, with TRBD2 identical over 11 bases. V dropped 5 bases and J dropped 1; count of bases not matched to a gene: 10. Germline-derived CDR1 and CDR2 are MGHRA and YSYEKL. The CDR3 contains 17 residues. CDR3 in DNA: TGCGCCAGCAGCTGCTCTAGCGGGGGGACTCCTTCCTACGAGCAGTACTTC. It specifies CASSCSSGGTPSYEQYF.

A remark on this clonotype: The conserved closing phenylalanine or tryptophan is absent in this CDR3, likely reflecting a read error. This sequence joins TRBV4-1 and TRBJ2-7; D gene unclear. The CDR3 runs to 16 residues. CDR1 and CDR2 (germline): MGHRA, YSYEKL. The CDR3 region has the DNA TGCGCAAGCAGCCAAGATGAGACGAGAGGTACGTACGAGCAGTACATC. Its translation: CASSQDETRGTYEQYI.

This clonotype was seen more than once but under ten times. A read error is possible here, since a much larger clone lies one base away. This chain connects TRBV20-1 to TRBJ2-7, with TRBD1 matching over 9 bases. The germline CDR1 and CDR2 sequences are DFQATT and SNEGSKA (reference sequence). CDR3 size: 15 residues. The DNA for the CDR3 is TGCAATGCTAGAGATCCCGGACAGGGGTCCTACGAGCAGTACTTC. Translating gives CNARDPGQGSYEQYF.

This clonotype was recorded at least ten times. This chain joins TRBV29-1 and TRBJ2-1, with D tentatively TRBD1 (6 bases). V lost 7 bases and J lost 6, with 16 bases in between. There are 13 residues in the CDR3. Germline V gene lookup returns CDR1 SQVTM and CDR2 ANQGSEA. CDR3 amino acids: CSAGQGIFNEQFF. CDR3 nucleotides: TGCAGCGCCGGCCAGGGGATCTTCAATGAGCAGTTCTTC.

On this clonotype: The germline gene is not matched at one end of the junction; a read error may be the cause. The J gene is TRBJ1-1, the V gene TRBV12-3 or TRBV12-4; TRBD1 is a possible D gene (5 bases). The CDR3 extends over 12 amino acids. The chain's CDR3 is CASGPGHNEAFF. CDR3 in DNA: TGTGCCAGCGGTCCCGGACACAATGAAGCTTTCTTC.

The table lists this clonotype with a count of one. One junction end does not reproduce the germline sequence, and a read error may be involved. The chain's CDR3 is CASRRQTGGGEKVFF. In DNA, the CDR3 is TGTGCCAGCAGGCGGCAAACAGGGGGCGGGGAAAAAGTGTTTTTT. The chain has TRBV7-9 and TRBJ1-4, with 9 positions matching TRBD1. The CDR3 spans 15 residues. Germline CDR1 SEHNR, CDR2 FQNEAQ (reference sequence).

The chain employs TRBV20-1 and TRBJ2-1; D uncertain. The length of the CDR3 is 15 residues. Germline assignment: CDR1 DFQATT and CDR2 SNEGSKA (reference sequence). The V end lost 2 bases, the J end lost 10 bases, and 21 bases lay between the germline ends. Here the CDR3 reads CSARPPRNVQLEQFF. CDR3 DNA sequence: TGCAGTGCTAGACCCCCACGGAACGTTCAATTAGAGCAGTTCTTC.

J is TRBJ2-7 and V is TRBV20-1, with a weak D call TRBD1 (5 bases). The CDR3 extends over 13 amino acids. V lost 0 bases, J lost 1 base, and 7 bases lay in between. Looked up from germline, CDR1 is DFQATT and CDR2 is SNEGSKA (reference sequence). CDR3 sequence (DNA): TGCAGTGCTAGAGACGGACATTCCTACGAGCAGTACTTC. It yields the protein CSARDGHSYEQYF.

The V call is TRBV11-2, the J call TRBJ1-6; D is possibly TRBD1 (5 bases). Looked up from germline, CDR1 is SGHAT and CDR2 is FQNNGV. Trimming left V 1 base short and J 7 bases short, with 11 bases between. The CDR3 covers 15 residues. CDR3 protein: CASSLGGAGNSPLHF. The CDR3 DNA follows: TGTGCCAGCAGCTTAGGGGGCGCGGGCAATTCACCCCTCCACTTT.

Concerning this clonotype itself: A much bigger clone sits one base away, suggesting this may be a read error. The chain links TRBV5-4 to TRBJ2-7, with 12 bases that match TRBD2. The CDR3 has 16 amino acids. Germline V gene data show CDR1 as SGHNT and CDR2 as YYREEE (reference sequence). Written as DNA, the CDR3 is TGTGCCAGCAGCTTGGCGCTAGCGGGAGGGCCCTACGATCAGTACTTC. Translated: CASSLALAGGPYDQYF.

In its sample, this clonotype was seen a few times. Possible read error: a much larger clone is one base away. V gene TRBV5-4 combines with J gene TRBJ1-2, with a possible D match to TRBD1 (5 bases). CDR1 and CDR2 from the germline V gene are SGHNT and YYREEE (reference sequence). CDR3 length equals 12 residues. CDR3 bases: TGTACCAGCAGCTGGGGCCCGGAAGGCTACACCTTC. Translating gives CTSSWGPEGYTF.